This is a list of T cell receptor beta chains from one sample in a study of PD-1 blockade in classical Hodgkin lymphoma. Clones were sequenced by immunoSEQ multiplex PCR, and TCRdb holds only the in-frame ones, with some missing. Of tens of thousands of clones in the sample, more than 70% were seen once. Source: peripheral blood mononuclear cells (PBMCs), taken before the fourth cycle of nivolumab. These receptors came from a human donor with classical Hodgkin lymphoma. CDR3s include the opening cysteine and the closing phenylalanine or tryptophan. Each record gives: D gene, V gene, J gene, clone size, CDR3 protein, CDR3 DNA. D genes are given only for firm matches. For some rows the clone size is stated as once, few or many, or as a class when expanded; others skip it.

d_call: TRBD2; v_call: TRBV6-5; j_call: TRBJ2-1; clone_size: few; cdr3_aa: CASSSLSGRYNEQFF; cdr3_nt: TGTGCCAGCAGTTCGCTAAGCGGGAGATACAATGAGCAGTTCTTC
d_call: NA; v_call: TRBV5-4; j_call: TRBJ2-5; clone_size: NA; cdr3_aa: CASSLDPLGETQYF; cdr3_nt: TGTGCCAGCAGCTTGGATCCGCTGGGGGAGACCCAGTACTTC
d_call: NA; v_call: TRBV6-8; j_call: TRBJ2-7; clone_size: NA; cdr3_aa: CASSYAGEQYF; cdr3_nt: TGTGCCAGCAGTTATGCAGGAGAGCAGTACTTC
d_call: NA; v_call: TRBV4-1; j_call: TRBJ2-5; clone_size: NA; cdr3_aa: CASSQEPSLWGGRYQETQYF; cdr3_nt: TGCGCCAGCAGCCAAGAGCCCTCCCTGTGGGGGGGCCGGTACCAAGAGACCCAGTACTTC
d_call: TRBD1; v_call: TRBV18; j_call: TRBJ2-5; clone_size: NA; cdr3_aa: CASSPGQAYEETQYF; cdr3_nt: TGTGCCAGCTCACCCGGACAGGCTTATGAAGAGACCCAGTACTTC
d_call: NA; v_call: TRBV7-2; j_call: TRBJ2-7; clone_size: NA; cdr3_aa: CASSLTLTVYEQYF; cdr3_nt: TGTGCCAGCAGCTTAACCCTGACAGTTTACGAGCAGTACTTC
d_call: TRBD2; v_call: TRBV2; j_call: TRBJ2-1; clone_size: NA; cdr3_aa: CASSLSGARGEQFF; cdr3_nt: TGTGCCAGCAGCCTTAGCGGGGCTCGGGGTGAGCAGTTCTTC
d_call: NA; v_call: TRBV27; j_call: TRBJ2-7; clone_size: NA; cdr3_aa: CASSLAGSDEQYF; cdr3_nt: TGTGCCAGCAGTTTGGCAGGGAGTGACGAGCAGTACTTC
d_call: NA; v_call: TRBV19; j_call: TRBJ1-1; clone_size: NA; cdr3_aa: CASSILGMNTEAFF; cdr3_nt: TGTGCCAGTAGTATCCTGGGAATGAACACTGAAGCTTTCTTT
d_call: TRBD1; v_call: TRBV7-9; j_call: TRBJ2-7; clone_size: NA; cdr3_aa: CASSPPGGRPSEQYF; cdr3_nt: TGTGCCAGCAGCCCGCCAGGGGGCCGCCCAAGCGAGCAGTACTTC
d_call: NA; v_call: TRBV28; j_call: TRBJ1-1; clone_size: NA; cdr3_aa: CASSLLEALAEAFF; cdr3_nt: TGTGCCAGCAGTTTATTAGAGGCATTAGCTGAAGCTTTCTTT
d_call: NA; v_call: TRBV9; j_call: TRBJ2-3; clone_size: NA; cdr3_aa: CASSVGVGTSDTQYF; cdr3_nt: TGTGCCAGCAGCGTAGGGGTGGGAACCTCAGATACGCAGTATTTT
d_call: NA; v_call: TRBV28; j_call: TRBJ1-2; clone_size: NA; cdr3_aa: CASSFEQGVHYGYTF; cdr3_nt: TGTGCCAGCAGTTTCGAACAGGGAGTTCACTATGGCTACACCTTC
d_call: NA; v_call: TRBV5-1; j_call: TRBJ2-2; clone_size: NA; cdr3_aa: CASSLAPENTGELFF; cdr3_nt: TGCGCCAGCAGCTTGGCCCCAGAGAACACCGGGGAGCTGTTTTTT
d_call: NA; v_call: TRBV5-1; j_call: TRBJ2-1; clone_size: NA; cdr3_aa: CASSGSGSSYNEQFF; cdr3_nt: TGCGCCAGCAGCGGGAGCGGAAGCTCCTACAATGAGCAGTTCTTC
d_call: NA; v_call: TRBV2; j_call: TRBJ2-4; clone_size: NA; cdr3_aa: CASSGLGLGENIQYF; cdr3_nt: TGTGCCAGCAGTGGACTGGGCCTAGGGGAAAACATTCAGTACTTC
d_call: NA; v_call: TRBV19; j_call: TRBJ1-2; clone_size: NA; cdr3_aa: CASSIARAGYGYTF; cdr3_nt: TGTGCCAGTAGTATAGCCAGGGCTGGCTATGGCTACACCTTC
d_call: TRBD2; v_call: TRBV18; j_call: TRBJ2-6; clone_size: NA; cdr3_aa: CASSSGLAIFSGANVLTF; cdr3_nt: TGTGCCAGCTCATCGGGACTAGCCATATTCTCTGGGGCCAACGTCCTGACTTTC
d_call: NA; v_call: TRBV7-7; j_call: TRBJ2-1; clone_size: NA; cdr3_aa: CASSLSAASYNEQFF; cdr3_nt: TGTGCTAGCAGCTTATCAGCGGCCTCCTACAATGAGCAGTTCTTC
d_call: TRBD2; v_call: TRBV5-4; j_call: TRBJ2-7; clone_size: NA; cdr3_aa: CASSPASGRAYEQYF; cdr3_nt: TGTGCCAGCAGCCCCGCTAGCGGGAGGGCCTACGAGCAGTACTTC
d_call: TRBD1; v_call: TRBV29-1; j_call: TRBJ2-7; clone_size: few; cdr3_aa: CSVLGQGIRNEQYF; cdr3_nt: TGCAGCGTGCTGGGACAGGGGATCAGAAACGAGCAGTACTTC
d_call: NA; v_call: TRBV25-1; j_call: TRBJ1-2; clone_size: few; cdr3_aa: CASSDPGTANYGYTF; cdr3_nt: TGTGCCAGCAGTGATCCCGGGACTGCTAACTATGGCTACACCTTC
d_call: NA; v_call: TRBV5-1; j_call: TRBJ1-2; clone_size: once; cdr3_aa: CASSFEESYGYTF; cdr3_nt: TGCGCCAGCAGCTTTGAGGAGTCCTATGGCTACACCTTC
d_call: NA; v_call: TRBV23-1; j_call: TRBJ1-5; clone_size: NA; cdr3_aa: CASSRGNQPQHF; cdr3_nt: TGCGCCAGCAGCCGGGGCAATCAGCCCCAGCATTTT
d_call: NA; v_call: TRBV13; j_call: TRBJ1-4; clone_size: NA; cdr3_aa: CASSLVPNEKLFF; cdr3_nt: TGTGCCAGCAGCTTAGTCCCAAATGAAAAACTGTTTTTT
d_call: NA; v_call: TRBV10-3; j_call: TRBJ1-4; clone_size: NA; cdr3_aa: CAISNVQRGEKLFF; cdr3_nt: TGTGCCATCAGTAATGTACAGAGGGGGGAAAAACTGTTTTTT
d_call: TRBD2; v_call: TRBV6-4; j_call: TRBJ2-1; clone_size: NA; cdr3_aa: CASSERLAGEQFF; cdr3_nt: TGTGCCAGCAGTGAGCGACTAGCGGGAGAGCAGTTCTTC
d_call: TRBD2; v_call: TRBV19; j_call: TRBJ2-5; clone_size: NA; cdr3_aa: CASSMGLAAQETQYF; cdr3_nt: TGTGCCAGTAGTATGGGACTAGCGGCACAAGAGACCCAGTACTTC
d_call: TRBD2; v_call: TRBV29-1; j_call: TRBJ2-1; clone_size: NA; cdr3_aa: CSVGTSKSSYNEQFF; cdr3_nt: TGCAGCGTTGGGACTAGCAAGAGCTCCTACAATGAGCAGTTCTTC
d_call: TRBD1; v_call: TRBV11-3; j_call: TRBJ2-1; clone_size: NA; cdr3_aa: CASSPGQGYNEQFF; cdr3_nt: TGTGCCAGCAGCCCAGGACAGGGGTACAATGAGCAGTTCTTC
d_call: TRBD2; v_call: TRBV11-2; j_call: TRBJ2-1; clone_size: NA; cdr3_aa: CASSLGEGEQFF; cdr3_nt: TGTGCCAGCAGCTTAGGGGAGGGTGAGCAGTTCTTC
d_call: TRBD2; v_call: TRBV6-1; j_call: TRBJ2-5; clone_size: NA; cdr3_aa: CASSENSAGGPQETQYF; cdr3_nt: TGTGCCAGCAGTGAAAACTCTGCGGGAGGGCCTCAAGAGACCCAGTACTTC
d_call: NA; v_call: TRBV4-1; j_call: TRBJ2-3; clone_size: NA; cdr3_aa: CASSQEGGASTDTQYF; cdr3_nt: TGCGCCAGCAGCCAAGAAGGGGGAGCAAGCACAGATACGCAGTATTTT
d_call: TRBD2; v_call: TRBV5-1; j_call: TRBJ2-5; clone_size: NA; cdr3_aa: CASSSGTSGGRGETQYF; cdr3_nt: TGCGCCAGCAGCTCAGGGACTAGCGGGGGAAGGGGCGAGACCCAGTACTTC
d_call: TRBD1; v_call: TRBV5-1; j_call: TRBJ2-5; clone_size: NA; cdr3_aa: CASSSRTGGGETQYF; cdr3_nt: TGCGCCAGCAGCTCAAGGACAGGAGGAGGAGAGACCCAGTACTTC
d_call: TRBD2; v_call: TRBV10-3; j_call: TRBJ2-2; clone_size: NA; cdr3_aa: CAISEGLANTGELFF; cdr3_nt: TGTGCCATCAGTGAAGGACTAGCGAACACCGGGGAGCTGTTTTTT
d_call: NA; v_call: TRBV11-1; j_call: TRBJ2-3; clone_size: few; cdr3_aa: CASSLGARDTDTQYF; cdr3_nt: TGTGCCAGCAGCTTAGGGGCTCGTGACACAGATACGCAGTATTTT
d_call: TRBD1; v_call: TRBV11-2; j_call: TRBJ2-2; clone_size: few; cdr3_aa: CASSSIGQESNTGELFF; cdr3_nt: TGTGCCAGCAGCTCGATAGGACAGGAGTCGAACACCGGGGAGCTGTTTTTT
d_call: TRBD1; v_call: TRBV2; j_call: TRBJ1-2; clone_size: NA; cdr3_aa: CASSRTGSVVAYGYTF; cdr3_nt: TGTGCCAGCAGCAGGACAGGGAGCGTCGTCGCCTATGGCTACACCTTC
d_call: TRBD1; v_call: TRBV4-1; j_call: TRBJ2-7; clone_size: NA; cdr3_aa: CASSPRTGLGYEQYF; cdr3_nt: TGCGCCAGCAGCCCACGGACAGGGCTTGGCTACGAGCAGTACTTC
d_call: NA; v_call: TRBV6-5; j_call: TRBJ1-4; clone_size: NA; cdr3_aa: CASSQGPINEKLFF; cdr3_nt: TGTGCCAGCAGCCAGGGACCGATTAATGAAAAACTGTTTTTT
d_call: TRBD1; v_call: TRBV7-9; j_call: TRBJ1-1; clone_size: NA; cdr3_aa: CASSLLVFAGTGSTEAFF; cdr3_nt: TGTGCCAGCAGCTTACTTGTGTTTGCCGGGACAGGGAGCACTGAAGCTTTCTTT
d_call: NA; v_call: TRBV10-3; j_call: TRBJ1-2; clone_size: NA; cdr3_aa: CAISESIQVANYGYTF; cdr3_nt: TGTGCCATCAGTGAGTCGATCCAGGTTGCTAACTATGGCTACACCTTC
d_call: TRBD1; v_call: TRBV6-5; j_call: TRBJ2-7; clone_size: NA; cdr3_aa: CASSDRGRGEQYF; cdr3_nt: TGTGCCAGCAGCGACAGGGGGCGGGGCGAGCAGTACTTC
d_call: NA; v_call: TRBV29-1; j_call: TRBJ2-7; clone_size: few; cdr3_aa: CSVELASYEQYF; cdr3_nt: TGCAGCGTTGAACTGGCGTCCTACGAGCAGTACTTC
d_call: NA; v_call: TRBV18; j_call: TRBJ2-7; clone_size: NA; cdr3_aa: CASSRNKQDNEQYF; cdr3_nt: TGTGCCAGCTCACGAAACAAACAGGACAACGAGCAGTACTTC
d_call: TRBD1; v_call: TRBV28; j_call: TRBJ1-2; clone_size: NA; cdr3_aa: CASCSPVGQGPHYTF; cdr3_nt: TGTGCCAGTTGCTCCCCTGTCGGACAGGGCCCTCACTACACCTTC
d_call: TRBD2; v_call: TRBV18; j_call: TRBJ2-1; clone_size: NA; cdr3_aa: CASSPTLSSGSVDEQFF; cdr3_nt: TGTGCCAGCTCACCAACCCTCTCTAGCGGGAGCGTCGATGAGCAGTTCTTC
d_call: TRBD1; v_call: TRBV6-6; j_call: TRBJ1-4; clone_size: NA; cdr3_aa: CASRWDRASEKLFF; cdr3_nt: TGTGCCAGCAGATGGGACAGGGCGTCTGAAAAACTGTTTTTT